This T cell receptor (beta chain) stems from a study of blood T cell repertoires in COVID-19. Libraries were prepared by immunoSEQ multiplex PCR; TCRdb keeps only in-frame clonotypes and omits some of them. The repertoire holds some 240,000 clones, roughly 89% seen once, with under 2.5% in the top ten. The length of the CDR3 is 16 residues. The germline gives CDR1 SEHNR, CDR2 FQNEAQ (reference sequence). J lost 10 bases, V lost 0 bases, and 13 bases had no gene match. The V call is TRBV7-9, the J call TRBJ1-1, with TRBD1 identical over 8 bases. This TCR derives from a woman aged 55 to 70 with COVID-19, enrolled during active disease. Sequencing was performed on peripheral blood. The CDR3 is CASSLARTGSTPGAFF. The CDR3 DNA is TGTGCCAGCAGCTTAGCGAGGACAGGGAGCACTCCCGGAGCTTTCTTT.